This T cell receptor beta chain derives from a study of beta chain features in type 1 diabetes. A remark on this clone: As yet, its antigen is unknown.

Between the trimmed V and J ends, which lost 8 bases and 2 bases, there was a span of 13 bases. In germline, CDR1 is SGHAT, CDR2 FQDESV (reference sequence). This CDR3 is built from 14 residues. Since all of the isolated RNA was reverse transcribed, expressed TCRB transcripts were what got sequenced. Sequenced by immunoSEQ multiplex PCR; TCRdb stores in-frame clones only, minus some. The data hold hundreds of thousands of clones, with 10% to 15% observed a single time. The study, taken as a whole, reports: Type 1 diabetes patients had TCRB CDR3s that were shorter (moderately but significantly so) in all four CD4+ subsets. The VDJ junctions of type 1 diabetes patients carried fewer insertions and more deletions.

Sequenced input: naive CD4+ T cells from blood. This clonotype was sampled from a man younger than 30 with type 1 diabetes. The chain carries TRBV11-1 and TRBJ2-1, with D perhaps TRBD1 (6 bases). CDR3 residues: CASATGGPYNEQFF. CDR3 DNA: TGTGCCAGCGCGACAGGAGGTCCCTACAATGAGCAGTTCTTC.